The TCR beta chain described here comes from a study of post-analysis software for immune sequencing data. Study-level points and caveats: Patients showed TRBV5-6, TRBV5-1 and TRBV20-1 among five TRBV segments more frequent than in controls.

The junction had 9 bases not matched to a gene; V was cut back by 4 bases and J by 1 base. The CDR3 is 19 amino acids. Unique molecular identifiers featured in each of the TCR beta cDNA libraries. Each CDR3 protein gets one entry after TCRdb re-called the PCR reads with MiXCR. The table includes 380,000 or so distinct CDR3 sequences, roughly 38% detected once. Worth noting for this clonotype: Its antigen is undetermined.

This chain uses TRBV23-1 with TRBJ2-4; 14 bases match TRBD2. TRBV23-1 is identified as an open reading frame with a role that is uncertain. Sequenced: blood. This TCR was sampled from a girl aged 10-17 years with multiple sclerosis. The DNA of the CDR3 is TGCGCCAGCAGTCTCAGACTAGCGGGGGGGCGGGAGGCCAAAAACATTCAGTACTTC. Translation gives CASSLRLAGGREAKNIQYF.